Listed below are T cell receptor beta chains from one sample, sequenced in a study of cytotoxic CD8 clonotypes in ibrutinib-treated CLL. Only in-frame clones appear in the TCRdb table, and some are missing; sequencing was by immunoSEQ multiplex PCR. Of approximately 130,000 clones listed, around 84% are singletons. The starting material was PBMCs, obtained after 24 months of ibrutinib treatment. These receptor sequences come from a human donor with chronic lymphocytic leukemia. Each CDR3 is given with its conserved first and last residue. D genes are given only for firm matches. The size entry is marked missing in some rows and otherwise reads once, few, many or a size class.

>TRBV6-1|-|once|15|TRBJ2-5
CASSEGRAGVATQYF
TGTGCCAGCAGTGAAGGGAGGGCTGGGGTCGCGACCCAGTACTTC
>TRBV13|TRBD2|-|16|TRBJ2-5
CASSPGASGTQETQYF
TGTGCCAGCAGTCCCGGGGCTAGCGGGACCCAAGAGACCCAGTACTTC
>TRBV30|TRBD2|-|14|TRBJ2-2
CAWMTGGNTGELFF
TGTGCCTGGATGACGGGGGGAAACACCGGGGAGCTGTTTTTT
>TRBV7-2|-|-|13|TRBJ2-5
CASSFQGSETQYF
TGTGCCAGCAGCTTCCAGGGTTCAGAGACCCAGTACTTC
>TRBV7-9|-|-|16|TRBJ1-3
CASSLASMGIGNTIYF
TGTGCCAGCAGCTTAGCGTCGATGGGGATTGGAAACACCATATATTTT
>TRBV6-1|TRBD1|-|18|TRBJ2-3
CASSGGDRGHTHTDTQYF
TGTGCCAGCAGTGGGGGGGACAGGGGGCACACACACACAGATACGCAGTATTTT
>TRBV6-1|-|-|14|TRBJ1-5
CASSGAFSNQPQHF
TGTGCCAGCAGTGGCGCGTTTAGCAATCAGCCCCAGCATTTT
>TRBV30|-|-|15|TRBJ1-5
CAWSVPGPSNQPQHF
TGTGCCTGGAGTGTACCGGGACCTAGCAATCAGCCCCAGCATTTT
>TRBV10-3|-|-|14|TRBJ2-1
CAISEGGAMNEQFF
TGTGCCATCAGTGAAGGGGGGGCGATGAATGAGCAGTTCTTC
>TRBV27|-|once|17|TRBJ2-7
CASSLGLGRLAVYEQYF
TGTGCCAGCAGTTTGGGCTTGGGTAGGCTAGCAGTTTACGAGCAGTACTTC
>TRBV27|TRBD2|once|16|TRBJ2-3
CASSWSGGAAADTQYF
TGTGCCAGCAGTTGGTCGGGGGGGGCGGCGGCAGATACGCAGTATTTT
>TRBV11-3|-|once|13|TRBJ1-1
CASSSRVYTEAFF
TGTGCCAGCAGCTCTAGAGTCTACACTGAAGCTTTCTTT
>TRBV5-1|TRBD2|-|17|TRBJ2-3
CASSLDTSGGNADTQYF
TGCGCCAGCAGCTTGGATACTAGCGGGGGGAATGCAGATACGCAGTATTTT
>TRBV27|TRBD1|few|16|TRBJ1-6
CASSMAWDRINSPLHF
TGTGCCAGCAGTATGGCCTGGGACAGGATTAATTCACCCCTCCACTTT
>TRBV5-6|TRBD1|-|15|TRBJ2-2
CASSPETGGTGELFF
TGTGCCAGCAGCCCTGAAACAGGGGGCACCGGGGAGCTGTTTTTT
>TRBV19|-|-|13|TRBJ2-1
CASSMGLYNEQFF
TGTGCCAGTAGTATGGGACTCTACAATGAGCAGTTCTTC
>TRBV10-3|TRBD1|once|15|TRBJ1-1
CAIRGTGGGGTEAFF
TGTGCCATCAGGGGGACAGGGGGCGGAGGGACTGAAGCTTTCTTT
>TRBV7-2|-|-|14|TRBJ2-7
CASSFRTTSYEQYF
TGTGCCAGCAGCTTTCGGACAACCTCCTACGAGCAGTACTTC
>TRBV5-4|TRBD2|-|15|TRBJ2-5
CASSSSGGAWETQYF
TGTGCCAGCAGTTCTAGCGGGGGGGCTTGGGAGACCCAGTACTTC
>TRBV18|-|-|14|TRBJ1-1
CASSQSGVNTEAFF
TGTGCCAGCTCACAGTCAGGGGTGAACACTGAAGCTTTCTTT
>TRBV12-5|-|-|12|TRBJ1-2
CASARGTYGYTF
TGTGCTAGTGCCCGGGGAACCTATGGCTACACCTTC
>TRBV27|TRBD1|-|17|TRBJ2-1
CASSLLVTGGSYNEQFF
TGTGCCAGCAGTTTGTTGGTCACAGGGGGATCCTACAATGAGCAGTTCTTC
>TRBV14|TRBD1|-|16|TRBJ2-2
CASRKDREPSTGELFF
TGTGCCAGCAGAAAGGACAGGGAACCATCCACCGGGGAGCTGTTTTTT
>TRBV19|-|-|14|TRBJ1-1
CASSMGGHFAEAFF
TGTGCCAGTAGTATGGGGGGGCATTTTGCTGAAGCTTTCTTT
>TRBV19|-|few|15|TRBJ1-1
CASSIGGFMNTEAFF
TGTGCCAGTAGTATCGGGGGGTTCATGAACACTGAAGCTTTCTTT
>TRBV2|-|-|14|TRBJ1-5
CASRGSVSNQPQHF
TGTGCCAGCAGGGGGTCCGTTAGCAATCAGCCCCAGCATTTT
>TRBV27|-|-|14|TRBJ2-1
CASRAGGSYNEQFF
TGTGCCAGCCGTGCCGGGGGATCCTACAATGAGCAGTTCTTC
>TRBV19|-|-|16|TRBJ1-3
CASSNPIGSSGNTIYF
TGTGCCAGTAGTAATCCAATTGGAAGCTCTGGAAACACCATATATTTT
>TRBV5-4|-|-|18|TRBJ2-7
CASSLSPSGRRDSYEQYF
TGTGCCAGCAGCCTCTCACCCTCCGGTCGTCGAGACTCCTACGAGCAGTACTTC
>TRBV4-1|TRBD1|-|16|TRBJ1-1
CASSHPDSRQGTEAFF
TGCGCCAGCAGCCATCCGGACAGCCGACAGGGCACTGAAGCTTTCTTT
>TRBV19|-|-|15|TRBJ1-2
CASSLDRQANYGYTF
TGTGCCAGTAGTCTGGACCGGCAGGCTAACTATGGCTACACCTTC
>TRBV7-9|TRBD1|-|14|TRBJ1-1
CASSVGTVNTEAFF
TGTGCCAGCAGCGTCGGGACAGTAAACACTGAAGCTTTCTTT
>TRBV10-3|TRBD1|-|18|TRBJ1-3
CAISHPPTGGVSGNTIYF
TGTGCCATCAGCCACCCCCCTACAGGGGGAGTCTCTGGAAACACCATATATTTT
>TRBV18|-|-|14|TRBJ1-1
CASSPRALNTEAFF
TGTGCCAGCTCACCACGGGCCCTGAACACTGAAGCTTTCTTT
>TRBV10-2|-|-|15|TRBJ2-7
CASSETRQTGYEQYF
TGCGCCAGCAGTGAGACTCGACAGACCGGCTACGAGCAGTACTTC
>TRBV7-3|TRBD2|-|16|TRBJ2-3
CASSTTSGGTTDTQYF
TGTGCCAGCAGCACAACTAGCGGGGGGACCACAGATACGCAGTATTTT
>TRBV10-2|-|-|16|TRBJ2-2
CASNHRERGVTGELFF
TGCGCCAGCAACCACAGGGAGCGAGGAGTCACCGGGGAGCTGTTTTTT
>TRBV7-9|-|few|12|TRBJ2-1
CASSLTGDEQFF
TGTGCCAGCAGCTTAACGGGTGATGAGCAGTTCTTC
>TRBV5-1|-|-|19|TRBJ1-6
CASRFDESPLGSYNSPLHF
TGCGCCAGCCGCTTTGATGAGAGCCCCCTTGGTTCCTATAATTCACCCCTCCACTTT
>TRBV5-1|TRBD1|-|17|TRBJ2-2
CASSPGLGTGVTGELFF
TGCGCCAGCAGCCCGGGACTCGGGACAGGGGTAACCGGGGAGCTGTTTTTT
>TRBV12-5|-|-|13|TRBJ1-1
CASGLDRNTEAFF
TGTGCTAGTGGTCTCGATAGAAACACTGAAGCTTTCTTT
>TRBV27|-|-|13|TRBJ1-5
CASSRDGNQPQHF
TGTGCCAGCAGTCGGGACGGAAATCAGCCCCAGCATTTT
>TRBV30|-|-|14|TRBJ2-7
CAWNKAGLPYEQYF
TGTGCCTGGAATAAGGCAGGGCTACCCTACGAGCAGTACTTC
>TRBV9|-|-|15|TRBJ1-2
CASSVDEGTNYGYTF
TGTGCCAGCAGCGTAGATGAAGGGACTAACTATGGCTACACCTTC
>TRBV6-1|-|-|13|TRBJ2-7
CASSATGWAEQYF
TGTGCCAGCAGTGCAACAGGGTGGGCCGAGCAGTACTTC
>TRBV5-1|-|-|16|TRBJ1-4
CASSLLPTGLREKLFF
TGCGCCAGCAGCTTGCTTCCGACAGGCCTTCGAGAAAAACTGTTTTTT
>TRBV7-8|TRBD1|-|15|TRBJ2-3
CASSLRQGTTDTQYF
TGTGCCAGCAGCCTCAGACAGGGGACTACAGATACGCAGTATTTT
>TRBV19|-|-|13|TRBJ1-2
CASSSVGDYGYTF
TGTGCCAGTAGCTCTGTAGGGGACTATGGCTACACCTTC
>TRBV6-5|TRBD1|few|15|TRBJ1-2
CASSSDRGRGYGYTF
TGTGCCAGCAGCTCGGACAGGGGGCGCGGCTATGGCTACACCTTC